Following are 5 T cell receptor beta chains from one sample sequenced in a study of vaccination and CD4 T cells after COVID-19. The sample's treatment: roughly 10-day PBMC culture with coronavirus spike peptide pools or control peptides (ViraFEST assay). Oncomine TCR Beta short-read sequencing was applied to DNA from cultured CD4+ T cells. TCRdb processed the PCR reads anew with MiXCR; each CDR3 protein has one entry. This table has 25,000 to 30,000 distinct CDR3 sequences, 50% appearing once. These receptors lack a known antigen. The sequenced sample was CD4+ T cells from blood, cultured in vitro, obtained before SARS-CoV-2 vaccination. The receptor source for this set is a human donor who received a COVID-19 vaccine.

The chain employs TRBV5-4 and TRBJ2-1; D remains unclear. The CDR3 covers 13 residues. V lost 4 bases and J 3 bases, leaving 8 bases between the germline ends. Germline V CDR1 and CDR2: SGHNT, YYREEE (reference sequence). The CDR3 nucleotides read TGTGCCAGCAGCGCCATAATCTACAATGAGCAGTTCTTC. It codes for CASSAIIYNEQFF.

This clonotype was detected only a few times. The V and J genes are TRBV24-1 and TRBJ2-3, with a weak D call TRBD1 (6 bases). This CDR3 is built from 16 residues. CDR1 is KGHDR, CDR2 SFDVKD, per germline. Trimming shortened V by 4 bases and J by 2 bases, and 15 bases separated the two germline ends. CDR3 in amino acids: CATSDVGAGITDTQYF. CDR3 bases: TGTGCCACCAGTGACGTGGGGGCAGGTATCACAGATACGCAGTATTTT.

The sample holds a few counts of this clonotype. This chain connects TRBV25-1 to TRBJ2-3, with D perhaps assigned TRBD1 or TRBD2 (5 bases each). The germline V gene has CDR1 MGHDK and CDR2 SYGVNS. The CDR3 spans 13 residues. V gave up 6 bases and J gave up 2 bases, with 9 bases separating them. CDR3 DNA sequence: TGTGCCAGCAGGGGGGAAAACACAGATACGCAGTATTTT. This gives the protein CASRGENTDTQYF.

The chain is built from TRBV7-9 and TRBJ2-7, with D unclear. V was cut by 2 bases and J by 6 bases, with 5 bases left in between. This CDR3 comprises 11 residues. The germline V gene has CDR1 SEHNR and CDR2 FQNEAQ (reference sequence). This chain's CDR3 is CASSLFVEQYF. DNA for the CDR3: TGTGCCAGCAGCTTATTCGTCGAGCAGTACTTC.

The chain is built from TRBV30 and TRBJ1-1; TRBD1 matches at 8 bases. This CDR3 contains 13 residues. The germline CDR1 and CDR2 sequences are GTSNPN and SVGIG (reference sequence). With 3 bases clipped from V and 4 bases from J, the junction kept 4 bases outside the gene matches. CDR3 sequence (DNA): TGTGCCTGGAGGGACAGGGTTGGCACTGAAGCTTTCTTT. Its protein product is CAWRDRVGTEAFF.